A single T cell receptor (beta chain) is shown here with its context. This clone was seen just once. No antigen is known for it. Within one base of it there is no much larger clone, and no base qualities were kept. The germline V gene encodes CDR1 LGHNA and CDR2 YSLEER. Trimming accounts for 1 base at V and 2 bases at J, while the number of junction bases matched to no gene is 6. The CDR3 runs 16 amino acids, cysteine and phenylalanine included. The CDR3 DNA has 48 bases and is translated from base 1. These data are taken from a study of cytomegalovirus exposure and HLA in healthy donors (dated by TCRdb to between 2016 and 2019). For the wider study: An earlier analysis of approximately 640 of the donors reported approximately 270 Gb of sequence data and approximately 110 million unique TCR beta sequences from 150 million to 200 million T cells. Every repertoire in the discovery cohort had been generated on one and the same sequencing platform. Rather than using new phenotypic data, the later analysis identified candidate immune exposures from TCR beta sequences and from how often those sequences occurred across donors. The study aimed to test whether cataloging public T cell receptors could reveal signatures of past pathogen exposure. In a later analysis, previously published TCR beta repertoires from 600 to 850 donors were re-analyzed and high-resolution HLA genotyping was added so that TCR occurrence patterns could be studied. High-throughput TCR immunosequencing, statistical association of individual TCRs with disease status, and machine learning were combined to predict cytomegalovirus infection status. Class I and class II HLA loci were covered by the typing at four-digit resolution. Donor age, sex, ethnicity and CMV serostatus were collected together with the repertoire data. An early release that covered about 600 HLA-typed donors contained approximately 290 gigabases of sequencing data and 70 million to 100 million unique TCR sequences. Genome-wide SNP genotypes for about 60% of the roughly 700 donors were used in a later genetic analysis, which treated that subset as a discovery cohort. Typing coverage varied by locus: roughly 620-640 donors for A, B, C, DRB1 and DQB1; approximately 560 for DQA1; 606 for DPA1; approximately 490 for DPB1. Among almost 400 genotyped donors of the cohort, an average of 235,054 unique TCR beta nucleotide sequences were sequenced per donor, 15% to 20% of them non-productive. A separate validation cohort of over 95 different subjects was used in addition to the approximately 640-subject first cohort. About 5 DR-DQ haplotypes were handled as single units for association and clustering, since linkage in the cohort was strong. Of the 300 to 500 genotyped donors, 65% to 90% were placed in the genetic ancestry cluster associated with self-reported Caucasian donors. In an earlier analysis of a few hundred of the donors, high-throughput TCR beta sequencing was used to judge whether each TCR beta V gene segment behaved as functional or pseudogenic. The T cell repertoires of around 730 subjects were profiled by immunosequencing and related to cytomegalovirus serostatus. Findings and caveats that apply to the study as a whole: The classifier was reported to diagnose cytomegalovirus status with high specificity and sensitivity in both the original cohort and the validation cohort. In a later analysis, most CMV-associated TCR beta chains were found to appear HLA-restricted, with HLA associations seemingly driven largely by CMV exposure. Most TCR sequences were seen in very few donors, while some public TCRs were found in many individuals. Correlated functional status among segregating V segments might be attributable to linkage disequilibrium, but an unknown experimental factor could not be ruled out. Because HLA typing was unavailable for some donors at each locus, only the typed subset was used in association tests. A cluster of highly shared sequence variants was judged likely to be a technical artifact of the sequencing pipeline. The 87-base-pair reads could not distinguish some IMGT-functional V segments, including TRBV6-2 and TRBV6-3, so those segments were excluded. In a later genetic analysis, fewer N-insertions in productive TCRs were reported among donors in an Asian-associated ancestry cluster than the approximately 630-donor mean. Compared with equally common non-associated chains, HLA-associated TCR beta chains in a later analysis were more clonally expanded and had lower generation probabilities. For the cohort, immune exposure information was limited to CMV serostatus. The study listed 164 TCR beta chains as associated with cytomegalovirus. In a later analysis, several top co-occurrence clusters were reported to appear linked to parvovirus B19, influenza, CMV and Epstein-Barr virus. Roughly uniform sequencing depth across donors was assumed in presence/absence analyses, although this assumption may not hold. The authors suggested that the approach could potentially be extended to other disease states and immunological phenotypes. Strong co-occurrence of HLA alleles, especially DR and DQ, made assigning TCR associations to individual alleles difficult. The cohort was sequenced for TCR beta chains only, and without alpha or paired-chain data the features that could be detected were limited. A further reported finding was that TCR beta sequences accurately predicted the HLA-A and HLA-B alleles for most subjects in the first cohort. Specific HLA alleles were associated with about 17,000 TCR beta sequences at a false discovery rate of 0.05 in a later analysis. A few of the identified cytomegalovirus-associated TCR beta chains were confirmed in vitro to be specific for cytomegalovirus antigens. In a later genetic analysis, a missense DCLRE1C variant was associated with V-gene and J-gene trimming of TCR beta chains, and the association was replicated in an independent cohort. In an earlier analysis of approximately 590 of the donors, most TCR beta V segments were observed in productive rearrangements about 90% or about 30% of the time, broadly matching IMGT annotations. Over 15 rarely observed V segments, including chromosome 9 orphons, were excluded from the earlier analysis of 550 to 700 of the donors because counts were too low. In a later analysis, TCR association rates were found to vary across HLA loci, with the most associated TCRs seen for DRB1 alleles and the fewest for HLA-C alleles.

Libraries were prepared through the immunoSEQ multiplex PCR assay. For the multiplex PCR, a mixture combining 60 forward primers for TCR Vbeta segments and 13 reverse primers for TCR Jbeta segments was used. The CDR3 region of rearranged TCR beta genes was amplified from genomic DNA by a multiplex PCR assay. The Illumina HiSeq System was used to sequence the amplified TCR beta libraries as 87-base-pair reads. The source study handled its data this way. A later analysis tallied 70 million to 100 million unique TCR beta chains across the 610 or so repertoires, and about 12 million of those chains were shared by two or more donors. A nearest-neighbor algorithm error-corrected the raw reads and collapsed the reads into unique sequences, merging closely related sequences to remove PCR and sequencing errors. CDR3 sequences were aligned to IMGT reference sequences to assign V, D and J gene segments. For a sequence to be retained, a match of at least six nucleotides to both a V gene segment and a J gene segment was required. Rearrangements were classified as productive when the CDR3 lacked stop codons and remained in frame with V and J, and all other rearrangements were classified as non-productive. CDR3 was defined by IMGT convention, running from the second conserved V-encoded cysteine to the conserved J-encoded phenylalanine. The earlier analysis of 500 to 600 of the donors excluded sequences that lacked an unambiguous match to a single V gene segment. In an earlier analysis of approximately 560 of the donors, a V segment was called functional when productive rearrangements were above 56.7%, and segregating when the standard deviation between donors exceeded 5%. A statistical classification framework was developed to diagnose cytomegalovirus status using the catalog of TCR beta chain sequences. In a later analysis, TCR nucleotide sequences were compared against IMGT/GENE-DB human TR gene sequences so that V and J genes could be assigned. A later analysis assigned CDR3 sequences and most-parsimonious VDJ recombination scenarios with the TCRdist pipeline. In a later analysis, each TCR beta chain was defined by its CDR3 amino acid sequence together with its V-gene family, and reads lacking a unique V-gene family were excluded. As a way to deal with suspected cross-contamination and a sequencing artifact, a later analysis dropped roughly 600 nucleotide sequences that were highly shared and had low generation probability. In a later analysis, a clonal expansion index for each public chain was calculated from normalized within-repertoire ranks of inferred template counts. Generation probabilities in a later analysis came from a VDJ recombination model fitted to out-of-frame rearrangements, and those results were checked against IGoR. In a later analysis, TCR-TCR, TCR-HLA and TCR-CMV co-occurrence was scored with hypergeometric tests, and a repertoire-size bias correction was applied to TCR pairs. To estimate false discovery rates, a later analysis permuted the HLA or CMV assignments 20 times. In a later analysis, co-occurring TCRs were grouped with DBSCAN, and TCRdist sequence similarity was added when clustering was performed within HLA-allele-positive subsets. For co-occurrence clustering, repertoires with fewer than 30,000 or more than 120,000 public chains were excluded, along with roughly 5 repertoires with anomalous nucleotide sharing. The source is immuneACCESS, and TCRdb retained only in-frame sequences with V and J called. Part of the clones is not carried over; for the studies checked, unresolved V genes explain less than half of this, and the remainder is unexplained. V and J calls plus clone size are reproduced from that table; the DNA served to infer D and trimming. This sample lists some 120,000 clones; 82% were detected once. The biggest ten clones account for about 10% of the sample.

The cohort was made up of roughly 670 healthy bone marrow donors. At the time of sampling, every cohort member was nominally healthy, though immune exposures that went unrecorded were likely present. The donor was CMV seropositive and was included in the group of 250 to 300 seropositive cohort members. A peripheral blood sample was provided by each donor, and peripheral blood mononuclear cells were used for TCR beta sequencing. Genomic DNA extraction from the blood cell samples was performed with the Qiagen DNeasy Blood Extraction Kit. This clonotype was obtained from a male donor in good health and CMV-seropositive. Sequenced material: PBMCs. This sequence uses TRBV4-3 and TRBJ2-7; the junction holds 9 bases that match TRBD2. The CDR3 protein is CASSQGEREETYEQYF. The DNA sequence is as follows: TGCGCCAGCAGCCAAGGGGAGCGGGAGGAAACCTACGAGCAGTACTTC.